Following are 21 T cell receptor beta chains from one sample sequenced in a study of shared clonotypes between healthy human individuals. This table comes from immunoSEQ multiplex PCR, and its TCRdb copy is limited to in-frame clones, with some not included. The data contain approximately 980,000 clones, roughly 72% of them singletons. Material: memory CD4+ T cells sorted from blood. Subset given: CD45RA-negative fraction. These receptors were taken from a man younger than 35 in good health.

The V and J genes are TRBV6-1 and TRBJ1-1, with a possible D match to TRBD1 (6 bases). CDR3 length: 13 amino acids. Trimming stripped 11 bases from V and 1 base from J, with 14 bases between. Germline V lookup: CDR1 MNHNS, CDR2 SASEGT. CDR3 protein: CALSQGPNTEAFF. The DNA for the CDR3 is TGTGCCCTCTCCCAGGGGCCGAACACTGAAGCTTTCTTT.

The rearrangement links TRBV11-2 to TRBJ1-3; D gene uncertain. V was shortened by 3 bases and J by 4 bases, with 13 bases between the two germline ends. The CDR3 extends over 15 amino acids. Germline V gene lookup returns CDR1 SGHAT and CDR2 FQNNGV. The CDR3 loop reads CASSFLSGRGNTIYF. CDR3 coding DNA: TGTGCCAGCAGCTTCCTTTCGGGGAGAGGAAACACCATATATTTT.

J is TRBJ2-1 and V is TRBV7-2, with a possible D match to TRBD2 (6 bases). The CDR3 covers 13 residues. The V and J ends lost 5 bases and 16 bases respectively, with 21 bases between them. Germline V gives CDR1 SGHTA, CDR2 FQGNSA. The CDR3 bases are TGTGCCAGCAGCCCCCTGAGCGGGTGGAGGAAATTCTTC. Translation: CASSPLSGWRKFF.

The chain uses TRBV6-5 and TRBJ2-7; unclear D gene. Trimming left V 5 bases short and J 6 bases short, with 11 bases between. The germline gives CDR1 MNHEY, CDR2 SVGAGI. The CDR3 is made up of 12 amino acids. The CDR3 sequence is CASSRASSEQYF. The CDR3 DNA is TGTGCCAGCAGTAGGGCTAGTAGCGAGCAGTACTTC.

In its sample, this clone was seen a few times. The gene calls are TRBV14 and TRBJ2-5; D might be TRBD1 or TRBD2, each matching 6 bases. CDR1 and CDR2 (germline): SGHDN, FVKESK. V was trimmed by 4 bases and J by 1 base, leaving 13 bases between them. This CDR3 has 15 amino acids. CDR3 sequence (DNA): TGTGCCAGCAGCCCGCTGAGGGGGGCCCAAGAGACCCAGTACTTC. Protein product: CASSPLRGAQETQYF. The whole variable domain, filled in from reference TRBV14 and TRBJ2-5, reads EAGVTQFPSHSVIEKGQTVTLRCDPISGHDNLYWYRRVMGKEIKFLLHFVKESKQDESGMPNNRFLAERTGGTYSTLKVQPAELEDSGVYFCASSPLRGAQETQYFGPGTRLLVL.

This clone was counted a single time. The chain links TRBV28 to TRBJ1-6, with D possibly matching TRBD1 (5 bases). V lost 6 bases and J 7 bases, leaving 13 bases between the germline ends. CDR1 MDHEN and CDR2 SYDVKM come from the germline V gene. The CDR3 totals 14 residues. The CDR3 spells CASRPSGGNSPLHF. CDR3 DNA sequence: TGTGCCAGCAGACCCTCCGGGGGGAATTCACCCCTCCACTTT.

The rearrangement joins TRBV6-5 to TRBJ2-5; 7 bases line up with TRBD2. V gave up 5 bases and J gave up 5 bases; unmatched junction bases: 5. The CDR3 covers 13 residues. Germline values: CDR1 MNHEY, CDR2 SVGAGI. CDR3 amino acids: CASSLWGGETQYF. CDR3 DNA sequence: TGTGCCAGCAGTCTTTGGGGAGGGGAGACCCAGTACTTC.

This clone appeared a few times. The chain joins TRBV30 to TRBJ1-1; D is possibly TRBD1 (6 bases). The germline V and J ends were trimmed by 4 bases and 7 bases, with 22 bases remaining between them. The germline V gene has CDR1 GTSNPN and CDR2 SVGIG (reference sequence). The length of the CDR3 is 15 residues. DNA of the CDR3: TGTGCCTGGACTACGAAGATTACAGGGACCAATGAAGCTTTCTTT. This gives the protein CAWTTKITGTNEAFF.

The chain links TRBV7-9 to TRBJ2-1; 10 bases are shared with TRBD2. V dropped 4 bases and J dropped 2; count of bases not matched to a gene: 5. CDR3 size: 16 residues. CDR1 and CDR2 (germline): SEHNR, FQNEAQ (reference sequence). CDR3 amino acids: CASSSPGLATYNEQFF. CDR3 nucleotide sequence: TGTGCCAGCAGCTCCCCGGGACTAGCGACCTACAATGAGCAGTTCTTC.

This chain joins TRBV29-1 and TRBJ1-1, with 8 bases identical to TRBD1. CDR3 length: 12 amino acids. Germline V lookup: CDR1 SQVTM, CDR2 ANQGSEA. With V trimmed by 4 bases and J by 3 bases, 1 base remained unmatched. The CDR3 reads CSVAQGDTEAFF. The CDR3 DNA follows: TGCAGCGTTGCACAGGGGGACACTGAAGCTTTCTTT. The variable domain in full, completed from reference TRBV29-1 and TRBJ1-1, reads SAVISQKPSRDICQRGTSLTIQCQVDSQVTMMFWYRQQPGQSLTLIATANQGSEATYESGFVIDKFPISRPNLTFSTLTVSNMSPEDSSIYLCSVAQGDTEAFFGQGTRLTVV.

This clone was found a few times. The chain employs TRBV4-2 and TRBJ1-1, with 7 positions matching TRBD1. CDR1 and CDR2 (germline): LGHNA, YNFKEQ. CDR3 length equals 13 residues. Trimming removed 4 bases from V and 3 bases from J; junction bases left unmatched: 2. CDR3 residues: CASSLTGDTEAFF. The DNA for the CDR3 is TGTGCCAGCAGCCTTACAGGGGACACTGAAGCTTTCTTT.

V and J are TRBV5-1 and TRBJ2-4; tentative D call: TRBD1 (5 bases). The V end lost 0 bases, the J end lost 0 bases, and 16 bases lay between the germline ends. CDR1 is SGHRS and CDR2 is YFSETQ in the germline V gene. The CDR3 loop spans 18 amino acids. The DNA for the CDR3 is TGCGCCAGCAGCTTGGCCTACACAGGCAATGTAGCCAAAAACATTCAGTACTTC. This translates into CASSLAYTGNVAKNIQYF. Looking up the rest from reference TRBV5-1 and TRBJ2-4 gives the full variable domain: KAGVTQTPRYLIKTRGQQVTLSCSPISGHRSVSWYQQTPGQGLQFLFEYFSETQRNKGNFPGRFSGRQFSNSRSEMNVSTLELGDSALYLCASSLAYTGNVAKNIQYFGAGTRLSVL.

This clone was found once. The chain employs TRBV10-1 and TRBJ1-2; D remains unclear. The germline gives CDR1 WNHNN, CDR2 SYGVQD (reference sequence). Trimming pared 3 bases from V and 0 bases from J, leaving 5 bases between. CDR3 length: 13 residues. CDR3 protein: CASSEDPNYGYTF. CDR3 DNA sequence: TGCGCCAGCAGTGAAGACCCTAACTATGGCTACACCTTC.

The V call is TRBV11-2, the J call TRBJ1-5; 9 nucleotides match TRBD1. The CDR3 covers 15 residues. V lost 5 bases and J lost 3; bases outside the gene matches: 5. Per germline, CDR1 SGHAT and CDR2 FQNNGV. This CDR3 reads CASSPQGAPNQPQHF. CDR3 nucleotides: TGTGCCAGCAGCCCACAGGGGGCTCCCAATCAGCCCCAGCATTTT.

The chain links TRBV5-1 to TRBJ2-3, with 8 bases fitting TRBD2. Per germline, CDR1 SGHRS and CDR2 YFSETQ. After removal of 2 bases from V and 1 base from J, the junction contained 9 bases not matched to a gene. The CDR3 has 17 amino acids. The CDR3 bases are TGCGCCAGCAGCTTTCTCATCGGGAGGGGGGGCACAGATACGCAGTATTTT. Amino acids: CASSFLIGRGGTDTQYF.

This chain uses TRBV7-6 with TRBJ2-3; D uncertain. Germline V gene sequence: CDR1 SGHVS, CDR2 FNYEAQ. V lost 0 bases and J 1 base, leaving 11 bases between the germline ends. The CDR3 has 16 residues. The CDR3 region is CASSLAEHRRTDTQYF. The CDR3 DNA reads TGTGCCAGCAGCTTAGCCGAACACAGACGCACAGATACGCAGTATTTT.

Written as DNA, the CDR3 is TGTGCCAGTAAACAAGCGGGGAGGGCCGGCACAGATACGCAGTATTTT. Translation gives CASKQAGRAGTDTQYF. This chain joins TRBV19 and TRBJ2-3; TRBD2 matches at 7 bases. Germline values: CDR1 LNHDA, CDR2 SQIVND (reference sequence). The CDR3 consists of 16 residues. V was pared by 7 bases and J by 1 base, with 11 bases of the junction left unmatched.

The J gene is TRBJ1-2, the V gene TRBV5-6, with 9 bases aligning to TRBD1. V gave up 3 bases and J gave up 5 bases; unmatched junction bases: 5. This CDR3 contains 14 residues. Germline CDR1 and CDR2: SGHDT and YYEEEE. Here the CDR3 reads CASSSATGGYGYTF. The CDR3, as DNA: TGTGCCAGCAGCTCAGCGACAGGGGGATATGGCTACACCTTC.

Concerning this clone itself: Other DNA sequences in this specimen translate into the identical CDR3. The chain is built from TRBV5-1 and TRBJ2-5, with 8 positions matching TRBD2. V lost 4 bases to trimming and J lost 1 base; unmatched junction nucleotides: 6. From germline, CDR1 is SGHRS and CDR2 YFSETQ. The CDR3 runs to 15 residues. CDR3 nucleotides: TGCGCCAGCAGCCGGACCCTAGCGGGCCAAGAGACCCAGTACTTC. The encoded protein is CASSRTLAGQETQYF.

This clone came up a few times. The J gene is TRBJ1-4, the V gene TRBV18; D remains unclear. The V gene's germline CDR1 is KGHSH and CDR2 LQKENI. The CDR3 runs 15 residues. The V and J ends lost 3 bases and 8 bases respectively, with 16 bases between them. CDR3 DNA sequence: TGTGCCAGCTCACCCAACGAGGCAGTAGGCGAAAAACTGTTTTTT. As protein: CASSPNEAVGEKLFF.

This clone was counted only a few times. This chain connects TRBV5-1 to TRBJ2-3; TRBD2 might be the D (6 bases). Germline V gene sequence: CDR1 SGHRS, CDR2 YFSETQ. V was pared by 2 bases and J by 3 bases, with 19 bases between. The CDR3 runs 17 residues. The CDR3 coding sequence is TGCGCCAGCAGCTTATGGGGCGGGGACCTCGGAACAGATACGCAGTATTTT. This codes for CASSLWGGDLGTDTQYF.